The rows below give T cell receptor beta chains drawn from one sample of a study of T cell repertoires in cytomegalovirus infection. Via MiXCR, TCRdb re-called the reads, giving one row per CDR3 protein. The table has 500,000 or so distinct CDR3 sequences, about 15% seen once. Sequencing was carried out using CD8+ T cells from PBMCs. All receptors derive from a human donor in good health (CMV status not recorded). Some clones in this sample may be carry-over from other donors' samples. Both conserved end residues are part of each CDR3. D genes are given only for firm matches. The size entry is marked missing in some rows and otherwise reads once, few, many or a size class.

d_call: NA
clone_size: many
v_call: TRBV11-2
cdr3_length: 13
j_call: TRBJ2-3
cdr3_aa: CASDNPLADTQYF
cdr3_nt: TGTGCCTCCGATAATCCTCTCGCAGATACGCAGTATTTT

d_call: NA
clone_size: few
v_call: TRBV3-1
cdr3_length: 14
j_call: TRBJ2-1
cdr3_aa: CASSLIAAYNEQFF
cdr3_nt: TGTGCCAGCAGCCTGATAGCGGCCTACAATGAGCAGTTCTTC

d_call: TRBD1
clone_size: NA
v_call: TRBV12-3/TRBV12-4
cdr3_length: 14
j_call: TRBJ1-2
cdr3_aa: CASSSPGGPRGYTF
cdr3_nt: TGTGCCAGCAGTTCCCCAGGGGGCCCGAGGGGCTACACCTTC

d_call: TRBD2
clone_size: many
v_call: TRBV28
cdr3_length: 19
j_call: TRBJ2-1
cdr3_aa: CASSSTPLGRATSGNEQFF
cdr3_nt: TGTGCCAGCAGCTCCACTCCCCTGGGCCGTGCGACTAGCGGCAATGAGCAGTTCTTC

d_call: NA
clone_size: few
v_call: TRBV9
cdr3_length: 14
j_call: TRBJ2-3
cdr3_aa: CASSADGSTDTQYF
cdr3_nt: TGTGCCAGCAGCGCGGACGGGAGCACAGATACGCAGTATTTT

d_call: NA
clone_size: many
v_call: TRBV2
cdr3_length: 17
j_call: TRBJ2-3
cdr3_aa: CASSPPSAGGGTDTQYF
cdr3_nt: TGTGCCAGCAGTCCCCCGTCGGCCGGGGGAGGTACAGATACGCAGTATTTT

d_call: NA
clone_size: many
v_call: TRBV11-2
cdr3_length: 16
j_call: TRBJ2-2
cdr3_aa: CASSRNRLARTGELFF
cdr3_nt: TGTGCCAGCAGCCGGAACCGGCTAGCGCGGACCGGGGAGCTGTTTTTT

d_call: TRBD2
clone_size: few
v_call: TRBV6-4
cdr3_length: 18
j_call: TRBJ2-3
cdr3_aa: CASSVESSGGARLNTQYF
cdr3_nt: TGTGCCAGCAGTGTGGAGTCGAGCGGGGGGGCCCGTTTAAATACGCAGTATTTT

d_call: NA
clone_size: many
v_call: TRBV4-1
cdr3_length: 15
j_call: TRBJ1-1
cdr3_aa: CASSQVLTGSTEAFF
cdr3_nt: TGCGCCAGCAGCCAAGTACTTACAGGGAGTACTGAAGCTTTCTTT

d_call: NA
clone_size: many
v_call: TRBV4-1
cdr3_length: 15
j_call: TRBJ1-1
cdr3_aa: CASSQDAVGNTEAFF
cdr3_nt: TGCGCCAGCAGCCAAGATGCGGTAGGGAACACTGAAGCTTTCTTT

d_call: TRBD1
clone_size: NA
v_call: TRBV9
cdr3_length: 16
j_call: TRBJ1-1
cdr3_aa: CASSVGDRDVNTEAFF
cdr3_nt: TGTGCCAGCAGCGTAGGGGACAGGGATGTGAACACTGAAGCTTTCTTT

d_call: NA
clone_size: many
v_call: TRBV6-5
cdr3_length: 16
j_call: TRBJ1-2
cdr3_aa: CASSYSGGPIGYGYTF
cdr3_nt: TGTGCCAGCAGTTACTCGGGCGGGCCCATAGGGTATGGCTACACCTTC

d_call: NA
clone_size: NA
v_call: TRBV27
cdr3_length: 13
j_call: TRBJ1-1
cdr3_aa: CASSFSSATEAFF
cdr3_nt: TGTGCCAGCAGTTTTAGTTCTGCTACTGAAGCTTTCTTT

d_call: NA
clone_size: NA
v_call: TRBV19
cdr3_length: 12
j_call: TRBJ1-2
cdr3_aa: CASGGGASGYTF
cdr3_nt: TGTGCCAGTGGGGGGGGCGCCTCTGGCTACACCTTC

d_call: NA
clone_size: many
v_call: TRBV7-9
cdr3_length: 12
j_call: TRBJ1-1
cdr3_aa: CASSLQGYEAFF
cdr3_nt: TGTGCCAGCAGCTTACAGGGCTACGAAGCTTTCTTT

d_call: TRBD1
clone_size: NA
v_call: TRBV6-1
cdr3_length: 15
j_call: TRBJ2-7
cdr3_aa: CASSKTDRTYYEQYF
cdr3_nt: TGTGCCAGCAGTAAAACGGACAGGACATACTACGAGCAGTACTTC

d_call: TRBD1
clone_size: many
v_call: TRBV15
cdr3_length: 16
j_call: TRBJ2-3
cdr3_aa: CATSPPDRGPTDTQYF
cdr3_nt: TGTGCCACCAGCCCCCCGGACAGGGGGCCGACGGATACGCAGTATTTT

d_call: NA
clone_size: few
v_call: TRBV19
cdr3_length: 11
j_call: TRBJ2-1
cdr3_aa: CASSTGRQKFF
cdr3_nt: TGTGCCAGTAGCACCGGGCGCCAGAAGTTCTTC

d_call: TRBD1
clone_size: NA
v_call: TRBV9
cdr3_length: 13
j_call: TRBJ1-1
cdr3_aa: CASSTGTGTEAFF
cdr3_nt: TGTGCCAGCAGTACCGGGACAGGGACTGAAGCTTTCTTT

d_call: TRBD2
clone_size: NA
v_call: TRBV2
cdr3_length: 18
j_call: TRBJ2-3
cdr3_aa: CASRLAGGFETMGDTQYF
cdr3_nt: TGTGCCAGCAGACTAGCGGGGGGATTTGAGACCATGGGTGATACGCAGTATTTT

d_call: NA
clone_size: few
v_call: TRBV7-9
cdr3_length: 14
j_call: TRBJ1-4
cdr3_aa: CASSLGGSNEKLFF
cdr3_nt: TGTGCCAGCAGCTTGGGGGGTTCCAATGAAAAACTGTTTTTT

d_call: NA
clone_size: many
v_call: TRBV7-8
cdr3_length: 13
j_call: TRBJ1-2
cdr3_aa: CASSLEGPSGYTF
cdr3_nt: TGTGCCAGCAGCTTAGAGGGTCCGAGCGGCTACACCTTC